The rows below give T cell receptor beta chains drawn from one sample of a study of T cell changes during pregnancy in multiple sclerosis. Sequenced by immunoSEQ multiplex PCR; TCRdb stores in-frame clones only, minus some. Here the sample spans some 80,000 clones, roughly nine tenths being singletons. Here the sequenced sample was peripheral blood, taken in the first trimester of pregnancy. These receptors originate from a female donor with multiple sclerosis, enrolled in a pregnancy study. Each CDR3 is given with its conserved first and last residue. A D gene is named only where the DNA matches it firmly. For some rows the clone size is stated as once, few or many, or as a class when expanded; others skip it.

TRBV18	-	TRBJ1-3	-	TGTGCCAGCTCAATACAGGGACAAGGAAACACCATATATTTT	CASSIQGQGNTIYF
TRBV6-5	-	TRBJ1-5	-	TGTGCCAGCAGCCGACAAGGAAATCAGCCCCAGCATTTT	CASSRQGNQPQHF
TRBV6-6	-	TRBJ1-1	-	TGTGCCAGCAGTTACTCTACAGCTGAAGCTTTCTTT	CASSYSTAEAFF
TRBV6-5	once	TRBJ2-3	-	TGTGCCAGCAGTTACCGTTTTCCAGCAGGTCGAGATACGCAGTATTTT	CASSYRFPAGRDTQYF
TRBV28	-	TRBJ1-5	TRBD1	TGTGCCAGCAGGCGGACAGGAAAGTATAGCAATCAGCCCCAGCATTTT	CASRRTGKYSNQPQHF
TRBV7-8	-	TRBJ2-7	-	TGTGCCAGCAGCTTAGGTGTGGCCTTCGACGAGCAGTACTTC	CASSLGVAFDEQYF
TRBV14	-	TRBJ2-5	-	TGTGCCAGCAGCCCTAGGACAGTTCCGCAGGTGGAGACCCAGTACTTC	CASSPRTVPQVETQYF
TRBV28	-	TRBJ1-3	TRBD1	TGTGCCAGCAGTTTACTACAGGGGGCCGCTGGAAACACCATATATTTT	CASSLLQGAAGNTIYF
TRBV5-1	-	TRBJ1-3	-	TGCGCCAGCAGCTCACAGGGCCCCCCTGGAAACACCATATATTTT	CASSSQGPPGNTIYF
TRBV28	once	TRBJ1-3	-	TGTGCCAGCAGCTCCCCGTCATCGAGGAACACCATATATTTT	CASSSPSSRNTIYF
TRBV18	-	TRBJ2-7	TRBD1	TGTGCCAGCTCACCACAAAGAGGACAGGGCTACGAGCAGTACTTC	CASSPQRGQGYEQYF
TRBV5-1	-	TRBJ2-1	-	TGCGCCAGCAGCGTGGAAGGGAGGGAGCAGTTCTTC	CASSVEGREQFF
TRBV12-5	-	TRBJ1-3	TRBD1	TGTGCTAGTGGTCCTGGACAGGTTCTCTCTGGAAACACCATATATTTT	CASGPGQVLSGNTIYF
TRBV10-3	-	TRBJ2-7	-	TGTGCCATCGGCGGCCTAGCGGAGCAGTACTTC	CAIGGLAEQYF
TRBV13	-	TRBJ1-2	TRBD1	TGTGCCAGCACCCTGTACCCGGGACAGGGAGTCAACTTC	CASTLYPGQGVNF
TRBV5-1	-	TRBJ2-3	-	TGCGCCAGCAGCTGGTCCTCGGGTGTAGATACGCAGTATTTT	CASSWSSGVDTQYF
TRBV5-6	-	TRBJ2-7	-	TGTGCCAGCAGCTTGGCCCCAAACGGGGTCCACGAGCAGTACTTC	CASSLAPNGVHEQYF
TRBV19	once	TRBJ1-1	-	TGTGCCAGTAGTATATATTCGGCAGAACAGGGAGAAGCTTTCTTT	CASSIYSAEQGEAFF
TRBV6-5	-	TRBJ1-1	-	TGTGCCAGCATCGGGGTTATGGACACTGAAGCTTTCTTT	CASIGVMDTEAFF
TRBV5-1	-	TRBJ1-1	-	TGCGCCAGCAGCGGACAAAGGGGGGGTTTGATGAACACTGAAGCTTTCTTT	CASSGQRGGLMNTEAFF
TRBV20-1	-	TRBJ2-2	-	TGCAGTGCCCCCCGGGGCGGGGAGCTGTTTTTT	CSAPRGGELFF
TRBV19	-	TRBJ2-7	TRBD2	TGTGCCAGTAGTATCGGGAGGGCCCCAACCTACGAGCAGTACTTC	CASSIGRAPTYEQYF